What follows are 5 T cell receptor beta chains derived from one specimen sequenced in a study of cytomegalovirus exposure and HLA in healthy donors. PCR was performed using 60 Vbeta and 13 Jbeta primers. Clones were read by immunoSEQ multiplex PCR, and TCRdb kept only the in-frame ones, dropping some. The sample includes hundreds of thousands of clones, roughly 84% of them seen just once. The specimen sequenced was PBMCs. These receptors came from a girl aged 5-17 years in good health and CMV-seronegative.

This chain joins TRBV4-3 and TRBJ2-2; 12 bases are a match to TRBD2. Germline V gene lookup returns CDR1 LGHNA and CDR2 YSLEER. The CDR3 length is 18 residues. Trimming cost V 5 bases and J 4 bases; bases outside gene matches: 11. In nucleotides, the CDR3 is TGCGCCAGCAGCATTGGGGCTAGCGGGGGGGTAACCACCGGGGAGCTGTTTTTT. This codes for CASSIGASGGVTTGELFF.

This clone was counted once. The V and J genes are TRBV30 and TRBJ1-1; D is unclear. With 2 bases removed from V and 6 bases from J, the gap between germline ends came to 10 bases. The CDR3 extends over 12 amino acids. The germline gives CDR1 GTSNPN, CDR2 SVGIG (reference sequence). CDR3 sequence (DNA): TGTGCCTGGAGTATCGGGTCGGCTGAAGCTTTCTTT. Translating gives CAWSIGSAEAFF. The full variable domain, completed using reference TRBV30 and TRBJ1-1, is SQTIHQWPATLVQPVGSPLSLECTVEGTSNPNLYWYRQAAGRGLQLLFYSVGIGQISSEVPQNLSASRPQDRQFILSSKKLLLSDSGFYLCAWSIGSAEAFFGQGTRLTVV.

There are a few counts of this clone. The chain has TRBV19 and TRBJ1-5; 10 bases are shared with TRBD1. The CDR3 length is 14 residues. V shed 6 bases, J shed 5 bases, and the junction held 4 bases outside the gene matches. Germline-derived CDR1 and CDR2 are LNHDA and SQIVND (reference sequence). CDR3: CASSTTGGYQPQHF. In DNA form, the CDR3 reads TGTGCCAGTAGCACGACAGGGGGCTATCAGCCCCAGCATTTT.

This clone was recorded a few times. V gene TRBV5-6 combines with J gene TRBJ2-3; no firm D call. The germline V and J ends were trimmed by 1 base and 2 bases, with 11 bases remaining between them. Germline V lookup: CDR1 SGHDT, CDR2 YYEEEE. The CDR3 consists of 15 residues. CDR3 region: CASSLSLVPTDTQYF. CDR3 coding DNA: TGTGCCAGCAGCTTGTCGTTAGTACCCACAGATACGCAGTATTTT.

The chain joins TRBV4-1 to TRBJ2-7, with a tentative D call TRBD2 (6 bases). Deletions cut 3 bases from V and 3 bases from J, with 18 bases between. CDR3 length: 16 residues. Germline values: CDR1 MGHRA, CDR2 YSYEKL. The CDR3 bases are TGCGCCAGCAGCCACCCTCCTCTAGCGCCACACTACGAGCAGTACTTC. Amino acid sequence: CASSHPPLAPHYEQYF.